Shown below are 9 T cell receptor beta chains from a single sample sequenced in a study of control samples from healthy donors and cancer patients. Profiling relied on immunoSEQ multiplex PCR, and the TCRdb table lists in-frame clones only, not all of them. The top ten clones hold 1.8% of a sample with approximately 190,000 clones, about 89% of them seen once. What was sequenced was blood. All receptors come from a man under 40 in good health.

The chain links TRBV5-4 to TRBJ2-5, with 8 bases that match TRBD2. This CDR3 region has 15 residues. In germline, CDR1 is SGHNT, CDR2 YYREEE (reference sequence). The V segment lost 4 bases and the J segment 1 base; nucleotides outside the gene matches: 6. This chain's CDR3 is CASSPGGVLQETQYF. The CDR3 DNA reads TGTGCCAGCAGCCCCGGGGGGGTACTCCAAGAGACCCAGTACTTC. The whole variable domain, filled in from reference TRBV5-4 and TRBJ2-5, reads ETGVTQSPTHLIKTRGQQVTLRCSSQSGHNTVSWYQQALGQGPQFIFQYYREEENGRGNFPPRFSGLQFPNYSSELNVNALELDDSALYLCASSPGGVLQETQYFGPGTRLLVL.

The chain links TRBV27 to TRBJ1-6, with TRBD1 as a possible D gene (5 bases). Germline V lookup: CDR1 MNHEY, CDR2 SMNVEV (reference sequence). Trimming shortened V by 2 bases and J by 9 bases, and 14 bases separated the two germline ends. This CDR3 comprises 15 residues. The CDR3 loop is CASSLGPPGISPLHF. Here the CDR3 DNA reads TGTGCCAGCAGTTTAGGCCCGCCAGGGATTTCACCCCTCCACTTT.

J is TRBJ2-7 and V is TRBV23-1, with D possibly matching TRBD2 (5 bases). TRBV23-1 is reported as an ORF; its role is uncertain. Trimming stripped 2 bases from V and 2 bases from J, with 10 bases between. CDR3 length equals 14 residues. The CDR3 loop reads CASSQLHGTYEQYF. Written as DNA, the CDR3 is TGCGCCAGCAGTCAACTCCACGGGACCTACGAGCAGTACTTC.

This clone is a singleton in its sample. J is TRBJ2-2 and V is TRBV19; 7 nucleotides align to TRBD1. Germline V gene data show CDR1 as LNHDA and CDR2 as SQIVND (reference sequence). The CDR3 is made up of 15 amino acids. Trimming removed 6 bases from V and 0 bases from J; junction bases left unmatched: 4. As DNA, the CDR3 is TGTGCCAGTAGATTCGGGACAGCGAACACCGGGGAGCTGTTTTTT. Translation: CASRFGTANTGELFF.

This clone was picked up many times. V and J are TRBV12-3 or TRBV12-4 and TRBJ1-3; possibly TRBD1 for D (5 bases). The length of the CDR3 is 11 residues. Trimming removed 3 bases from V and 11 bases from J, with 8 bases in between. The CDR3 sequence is CASSLSGAIYF. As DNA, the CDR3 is TGTGCCAGCAGTTTGTCGGGGGCCATATATTTT.

Here the CDR3 reads CATSRDGSGQGGYSPLHF. The CDR3 DNA is TGTGCCACCAGCAGAGATGGGAGTGGACAGGGAGGGTACTCACCCCTCCACTTT. The chain is built from TRBV15 and TRBJ1-6; 8 bases are shared with TRBD1. This CDR3 spans 18 amino acids. Losses at the gene ends were 0 bases for V and 10 bases for J; bases not matched to a gene: 14. Germline CDR1 is LNHNV and CDR2 is YYDKDF (reference sequence).

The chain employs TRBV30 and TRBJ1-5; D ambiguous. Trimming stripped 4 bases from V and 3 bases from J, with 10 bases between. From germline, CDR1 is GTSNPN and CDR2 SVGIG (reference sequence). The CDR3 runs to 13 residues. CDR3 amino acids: CAWTLGPNQPQHF. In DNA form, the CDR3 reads TGTGCCTGGACTTTAGGGCCCAATCAGCCCCAGCATTTT.

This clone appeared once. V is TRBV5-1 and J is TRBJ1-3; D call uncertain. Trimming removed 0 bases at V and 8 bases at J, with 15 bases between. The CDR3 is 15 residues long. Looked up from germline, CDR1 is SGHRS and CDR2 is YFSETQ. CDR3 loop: CASSLARDYRDTIYF. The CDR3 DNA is TGCGCCAGCAGCTTGGCTAGGGATTATAGGGACACCATATATTTT.

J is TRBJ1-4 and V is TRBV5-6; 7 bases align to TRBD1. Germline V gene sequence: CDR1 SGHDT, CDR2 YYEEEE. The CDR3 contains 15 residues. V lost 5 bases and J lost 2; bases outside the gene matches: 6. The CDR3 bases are TGTGCCAGCAGGATTACAGGGGTGACTAATGAAAAACTGTTTTTT. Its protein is CASRITGVTNEKLFF.